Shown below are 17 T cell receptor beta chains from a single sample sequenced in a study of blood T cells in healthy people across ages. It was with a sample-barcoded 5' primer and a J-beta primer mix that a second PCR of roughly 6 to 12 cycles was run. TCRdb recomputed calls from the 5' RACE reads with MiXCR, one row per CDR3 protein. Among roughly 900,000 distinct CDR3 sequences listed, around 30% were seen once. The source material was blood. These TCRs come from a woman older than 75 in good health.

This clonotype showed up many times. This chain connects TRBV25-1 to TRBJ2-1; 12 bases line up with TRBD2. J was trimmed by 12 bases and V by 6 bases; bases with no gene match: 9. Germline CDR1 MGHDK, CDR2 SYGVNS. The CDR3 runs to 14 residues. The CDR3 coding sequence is TGTGCCAGCAGGGATCTAGCGGGGGGGGCACCGCAGTTCTTC. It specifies CASRDLAGGAPQFF.

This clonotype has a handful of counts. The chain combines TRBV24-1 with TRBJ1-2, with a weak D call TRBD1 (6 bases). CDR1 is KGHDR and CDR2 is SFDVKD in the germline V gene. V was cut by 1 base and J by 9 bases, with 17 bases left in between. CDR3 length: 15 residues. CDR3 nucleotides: TGTGCCACCAGTGATTTCGGGGGCCCACTCATACGCTACACCTTC. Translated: CATSDFGGPLIRYTF.

This CDR3 is CSVEGGYGAYNEQFF. CDR3 nucleotide sequence: TGCAGCGTTGAAGGGGGGTACGGCGCATACAATGAGCAGTTCTTC. V and J are TRBV29-1 and TRBJ2-1, with D perhaps matching TRBD1 or TRBD2 (5 bases each). Germline V lookup: CDR1 SQVTM, CDR2 ANQGSEA. This CDR3 spans 15 amino acids. V was pared by 1 base and J by 4 bases, with 14 bases between.

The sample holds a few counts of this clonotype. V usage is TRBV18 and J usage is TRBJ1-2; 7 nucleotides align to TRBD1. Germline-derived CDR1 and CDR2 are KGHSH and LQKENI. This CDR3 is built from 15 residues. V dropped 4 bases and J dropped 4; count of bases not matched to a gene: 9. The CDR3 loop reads CASSRPDRDSYGYTF. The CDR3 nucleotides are TGTGCCAGCTCACGACCAGACCGGGACAGCTATGGCTACACCTTC.

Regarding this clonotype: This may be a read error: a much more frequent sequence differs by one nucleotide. This chain's CDR3 is CASKTGGGCGYTF. For the CDR3, the DNA is TGTGCCAGCAAGACCGGGGGGGGCTGTGGCTACACCTTC. The rearrangement uses TRBV12-3 or TRBV12-4 and TRBJ1-2; the D gene is possibly TRBD1 (6 bases). The CDR3 runs to 13 residues. Trimming removed 7 bases from V and 7 bases from J, with 16 bases in between.

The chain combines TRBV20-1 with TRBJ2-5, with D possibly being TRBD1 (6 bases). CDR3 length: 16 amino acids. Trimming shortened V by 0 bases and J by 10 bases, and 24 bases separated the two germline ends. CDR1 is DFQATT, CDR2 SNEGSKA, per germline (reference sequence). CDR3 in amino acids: CSARDRGWSGAQVQYF. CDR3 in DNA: TGCAGTGCTAGAGATAGGGGGTGGAGTGGGGCCCAAGTCCAGTACTTC.

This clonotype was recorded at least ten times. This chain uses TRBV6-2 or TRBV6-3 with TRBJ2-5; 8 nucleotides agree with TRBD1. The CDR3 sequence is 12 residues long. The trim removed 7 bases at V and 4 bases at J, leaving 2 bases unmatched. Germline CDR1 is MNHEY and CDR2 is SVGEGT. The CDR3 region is CASTDRVETQYF. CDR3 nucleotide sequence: TGTGCCAGCACGGACAGGGTAGAGACCCAGTACTTC.

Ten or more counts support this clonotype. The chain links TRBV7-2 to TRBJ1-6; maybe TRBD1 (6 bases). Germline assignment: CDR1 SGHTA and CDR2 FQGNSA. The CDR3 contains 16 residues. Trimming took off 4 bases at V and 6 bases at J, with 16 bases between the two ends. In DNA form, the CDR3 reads TGTGCCAGCAGCTACCGGACAGCAGTTATTAATTCACCCCTCCACTTT. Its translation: CASSYRTAVINSPLHF. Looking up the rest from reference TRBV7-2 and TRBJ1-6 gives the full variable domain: GAGVSQSPSNKVTEKGKDVELRCDPISGHTALYWYRQSLGQGLEFLIYFQGNSAPDKSGLPSDRFSAERTGGSVSTLTIQRTQQEDSAVYLCASSYRTAVINSPLHFGNGTRLTVT.

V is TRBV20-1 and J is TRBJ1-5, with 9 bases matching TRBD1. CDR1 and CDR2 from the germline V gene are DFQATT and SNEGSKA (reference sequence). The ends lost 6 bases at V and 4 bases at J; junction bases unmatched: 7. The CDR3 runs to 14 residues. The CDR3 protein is CSASAGQGNQPQHF. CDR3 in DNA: TGCAGTGCCTCGGCGGGACAGGGTAATCAGCCCCAGCATTTT.

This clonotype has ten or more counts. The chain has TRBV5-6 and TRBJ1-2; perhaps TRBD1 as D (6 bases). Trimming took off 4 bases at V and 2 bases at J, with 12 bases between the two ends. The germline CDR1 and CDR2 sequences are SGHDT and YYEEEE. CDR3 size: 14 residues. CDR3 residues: CASSRSTGNYGYTF. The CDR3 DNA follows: TGTGCCAGCAGCCGATCCACAGGGAACTATGGCTACACCTTC.

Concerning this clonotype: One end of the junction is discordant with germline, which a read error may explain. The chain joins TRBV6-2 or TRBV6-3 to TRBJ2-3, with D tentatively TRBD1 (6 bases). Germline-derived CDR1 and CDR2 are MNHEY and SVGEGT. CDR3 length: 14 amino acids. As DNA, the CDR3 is TGTGCCTGCAGTTTAAGGGGGAGCACAGATACGCAGTATTTT. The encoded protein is CACSLRGSTDTQYF.

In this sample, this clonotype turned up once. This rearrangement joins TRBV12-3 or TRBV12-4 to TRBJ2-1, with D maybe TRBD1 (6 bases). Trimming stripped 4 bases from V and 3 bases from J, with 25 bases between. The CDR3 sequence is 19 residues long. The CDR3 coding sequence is TGTGCCAGCAGTTACCCCCTCCACAGGGCTAGGCCAATCTACAATGAGCAGTTCTTC. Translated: CASSYPLHRARPIYNEQFF.

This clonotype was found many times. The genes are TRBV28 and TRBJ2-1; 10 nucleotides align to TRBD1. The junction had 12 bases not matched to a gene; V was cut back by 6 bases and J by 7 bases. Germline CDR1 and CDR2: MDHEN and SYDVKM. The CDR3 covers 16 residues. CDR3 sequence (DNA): TGTGCCAGCAGATATTCCGGGACAGGGGTTCAAAATGAGCAGTTCTTC. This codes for CASRYSGTGVQNEQFF. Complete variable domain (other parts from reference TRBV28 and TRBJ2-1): DVKVTQSSRYLVKRTGEKVFLECVQDMDHENMFWYRQDPGLGLRLIYFSYDVKMKEKGDIPEGYSVSREKKERFSLILESASTNQTSMYLCASRYSGTGVQNEQFFGPGTRLTVL.

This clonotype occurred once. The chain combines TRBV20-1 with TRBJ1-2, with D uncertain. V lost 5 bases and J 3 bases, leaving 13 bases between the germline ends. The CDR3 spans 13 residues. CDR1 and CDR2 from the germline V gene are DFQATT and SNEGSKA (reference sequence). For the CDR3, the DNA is TGCAGTGCTGTACAGCAAAGGGACTATGGCTACACCTTC. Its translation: CSAVQQRDYGYTF.

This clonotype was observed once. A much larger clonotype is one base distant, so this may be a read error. CDR3: CAIRASGGSYNEQYF. Written as DNA, the CDR3 is TGTGCCATCAGGGCTAGCGGGGGCTCCTACAATGAGCAGTACTTC. The chain links TRBV10-3 to TRBJ2-7; TRBD2 matches 10 bases. Germline CDR1 ENHRY, CDR2 SYGVKD. Trimming took 6 bases from V and 7 from J; bases not matched to a gene: 12. The CDR3 extends over 15 amino acids.

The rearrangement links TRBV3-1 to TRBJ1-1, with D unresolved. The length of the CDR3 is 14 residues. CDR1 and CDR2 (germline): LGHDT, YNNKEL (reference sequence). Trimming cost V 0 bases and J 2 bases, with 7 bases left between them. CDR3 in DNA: TGTGCCAGCAGCCAAGATTGGGAAAACACTGAAGCTTTCTTT. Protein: CASSQDWENTEAFF.

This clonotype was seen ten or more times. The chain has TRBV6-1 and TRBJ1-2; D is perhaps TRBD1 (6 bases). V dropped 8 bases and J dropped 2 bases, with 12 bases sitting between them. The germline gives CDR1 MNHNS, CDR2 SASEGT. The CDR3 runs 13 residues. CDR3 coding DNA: TGTGCCAGCGGTAAACAGGGAAACTATGGCTACACCTTC. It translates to CASGKQGNYGYTF.